What follows describes a single T cell receptor (beta chain). Sequencing used immunoSEQ multiplex PCR; TCRdb keeps in-frame clones, though not all of them. The repertoire holds some 340,000 clones, with 85% to 90% as singletons. These data belong to a study of Ad26.COV2.S vaccination and SARS-CoV-2 variants. The treatment was: some 20 received Ad26.COV2.S at low or high dose, single or two shots; 5 received placebo; per-sample allocation not given. After the first vaccine or placebo injection, samples were drawn on day 63. This CDR3 contains 13 residues. Germline CDR1 is GTSNPN and CDR2 is SVGIG (reference sequence). The germline V and J ends were trimmed by 8 bases and 0 bases, with 8 bases remaining between them.

This clonotype was sampled from a person aged 18-60 years who received the Ad26.COV2.S COVID-19 vaccine or a placebo. Here the sequenced sample was peripheral blood, taken in a trial of Ad26.COV2.S vaccine versus placebo. The chain uses TRBV30 and TRBJ1-6; D gene ambiguous. Written as DNA, the CDR3 is TGTGCCCTTTGGACCTCCTATAATTCACCCCTCCACTTT. This sequence encodes CALWTSYNSPLHF. The full variable domain, its missing parts supplied by reference TRBV30 and TRBJ1-6, is SQTIHQWPATLVQPVGSPLSLECTVEGTSNPNLYWYRQAAGRGLQLLFYSVGIGQISSEVPQNLSASRPQDRQFILSSKKLLLSDSGFYLCALWTSYNSPLHFGNGTRLTVT.